One T cell receptor (beta chain) is described in this entry. Antigen: not known. This entry belongs to a study of cytomegalovirus exposure and HLA in healthy donors. Study-wide background: Among the 398 genotyped donors, around 81% were placed in the Caucasian-associated ancestry cluster.

The PCR ran on 60 Vbeta and 13 Jbeta primers. Sequenced by immunoSEQ multiplex PCR; TCRdb stores in-frame clones only, minus some. The repertoire holds 150,000 to 200,000 clones, around 80% seen once, with about 0.72% in the top ten. Germline values: CDR1 SEHNR, CDR2 FQNEAQ (reference sequence). The CDR3 spans 13 residues. The V and J ends lost 11 bases and 4 bases, in that order; junction bases with no gene match: 9. Findings of the study overall: V- and J-gene trimming of TCR beta was linked (in a later analysis) to a missense DCLRE1C variant. Researchers counted 180 or so TCR beta chains as cytomegalovirus-associated.

The clonotype was recovered from a woman between 40 and 50 years old in good health and CMV-seronegative. The V and J genes are TRBV7-9 and TRBJ2-5, with 8 bases identical to TRBD2. The sequenced sample consisted of PBMCs. The CDR3 region is CAETAGARETQYF. The CDR3 DNA is TGTGCCGAGACAGCGGGAGCTAGAGAGACCCAGTACTTC.